Listed below are T cell receptor beta chains from one sample, sequenced in a study of blood T cell repertoires in COVID-19. Clones were sequenced by immunoSEQ multiplex PCR, and TCRdb holds only the in-frame ones, with some missing. The sample comprises tens of thousands of clones, 75% to 85% of which are singletons, and around a tenth rests with the top ten. Material: peripheral blood. The receptors originated from a man aged 45-60 years with COVID-19, enrolled during active disease. Both conserved end residues are part of each CDR3. Each record gives: D gene, clone size, V gene, J gene, CDR3 protein, CDR3 DNA. A D gene is named only where the DNA matches it firmly. Some rows have no size entry. The others give once, few or many, or a class for an expanded clone.

TRBD2	once	TRBV19	TRBJ2-1	CASSPREGLYEQFF	TGTGCCAGTAGTCCTAGGGAGGGCCTCTATGAGCAGTTCTTC
NA	NA	TRBV28	TRBJ1-5	CASSPQDITQPQHF	TGTGCCAGCAGTCCCCAGGACATCACTCAGCCCCAGCATTTT
TRBD1	NA	TRBV9	TRBJ2-2	CASSVVGQSYTGELFF	TGTGCCAGCAGCGTAGTGGGACAGTCGTACACCGGGGAGCTGTTTTTT
NA	few	TRBV19	TRBJ1-2	CASTGSHIYGYTF	TGTGCCAGTACCGGGAGCCACATCTATGGCTACACCTTC
NA	NA	TRBV12-3/TRBV12-4	TRBJ1-4	CASSLSEKLFF	TGTGCCAGCAGTTTGAGTGAAAAACTGTTTTTT
NA	few	TRBV5-6	TRBJ1-3	CASSPMRGSPSGNTIYF	TGTGCCAGCAGCCCCATGAGAGGGTCCCCCTCTGGAAACACCATATATTTT
NA	NA	TRBV21-1	TRBJ2-1	CASSKTSSTSASYNEQFF	TGTGCCAGCAGCAAAACTTCCTCTACTAGCGCTTCTTACAATGAGCAGTTCTTC
TRBD2	NA	TRBV5-1	TRBJ2-3	CASSYGLAGEGDTQYF	TGCGCCAGCAGCTACGGACTAGCGGGAGAGGGGGATACGCAGTATTTT
TRBD1	few	TRBV5-1	TRBJ1-2	CASRSTGVGYTF	TGCGCCAGCAGATCTACAGGGGTAGGCTACACCTTC
NA	NA	TRBV28	TRBJ2-7	CASSFAGRSYEQYF	TGTGCCAGCAGTTTTGCGGGACGTAGCTACGAGCAGTACTTC
TRBD1	NA	TRBV6-5	TRBJ1-6	CASSYSETGGMTPLHF	TGTGCCAGCAGTTACTCCGAGACAGGGGGCATGACACCCCTCCACTTT
TRBD1	NA	TRBV28	TRBJ2-7	CASSPGGRTYEQYF	TGTGCCAGCAGTCCAGGGGGACGGACCTACGAGCAGTACTTC
NA	NA	TRBV19	TRBJ1-3	CASTPKGVPGNTIYF	TGTGCCAGCACCCCAAAGGGGGTCCCTGGAAACACCATATATTTT
NA	NA	TRBV6-5	TRBJ2-4	CASSYSSAKNIQYF	TGTGCCAGCAGTTACTCTAGCGCCAAAAACATTCAGTACTTC
TRBD1	few	TRBV18	TRBJ2-7	CASSPRTDRGYEQYF	TGTGCCAGCTCACCACGTACGGACAGGGGGTACGAGCAGTACTTC
NA	NA	TRBV18	TRBJ2-1	CASSPNTGSHAYNEQFF	TGTGCCAGCTCACCTAATACCGGGAGTCACGCCTACAATGAGCAGTTCTTC
TRBD1	NA	TRBV4-2	TRBJ1-4	CASSPSTQGIGEKLFF	TGTGCCAGCAGCCCAAGTACACAGGGGATAGGGGAAAAACTGTTTTTT
NA	NA	TRBV18	TRBJ1-1	CASSPTGTNTEAFF	TGTGCCAGCTCACCAACAGGGACGAACACTGAAGCTTTCTTT
NA	NA	TRBV19	TRBJ1-3	CASIRSAQAGTGNTIYF	TGTGCCAGTATTCGAAGCGCGCAGGCAGGGACTGGAAACACCATATATTTT
NA	NA	TRBV28	TRBJ2-1	CASSPPEDLYNEQFF	TGTGCCAGCAGCCCGCCGGAGGACTTATACAATGAGCAGTTCTTC
NA	NA	TRBV7-2	TRBJ2-3	CATVTRVADTQYF	TGTGCCACCGTTACTAGAGTGGCAGATACGCAGTATTTT
NA	NA	TRBV10-3	TRBJ2-7	CAVGLGGQGDLYEQYF	TGTGCCGTGGGCTTAGGAGGGCAGGGAGACCTTTACGAGCAGTACTTC
TRBD1	NA	TRBV5-1	TRBJ1-6	CASSRDRDNSPLHF	TGCGCCAGCAGCAGGGACAGGGATAATTCACCCCTCCACTTT
NA	once	TRBV28	TRBJ2-7	CASSLGGGSFEQYF	TGTGCCAGCAGTTTGGGGGGTGGCTCCTTCGAGCAGTACTTC
NA	once	TRBV6-5	TRBJ2-5	CASSPRGGETQYF	TGTGCCAGCAGCCCGAGGGGGGGGGAGACCCAGTACTTC
TRBD1	NA	TRBV19	TRBJ1-2	CASSLGQGGNYGYTF	TGTGCCAGTAGCCTTGGACAGGGAGGGAACTATGGCTACACCTTC
NA	NA	TRBV5-5	TRBJ1-2	CASSPAQGRNYGYTF	TGTGCCAGCAGCCCAGCCCAGGGGCGCAACTATGGCTACACCTTC
TRBD2	NA	TRBV2	TRBJ2-7	CASSLGLAGDEQYF	TGTGCCAGCAGCCTGGGACTAGCGGGAGACGAGCAGTACTTC
TRBD1	NA	TRBV19	TRBJ1-5	CASRPTGGSSGGAQHF	TGTGCCAGTCGCCCGACAGGGGGGAGCTCCGGGGGGGCCCAGCATTTT
NA	NA	TRBV10-1	TRBJ1-1	CASRPTKGLNTEAFF	TGCGCCAGCAGACCAACTAAGGGGCTGAACACTGAAGCTTTCTTT
TRBD1	few	TRBV28	TRBJ1-5	CASTSYGQGFNQPQHF	TGTGCCAGCACCTCGTACGGACAGGGGTTCAATCAGCCCCAGCATTTT
TRBD2	NA	TRBV6-5	TRBJ2-3	CASKNSGGNTDTQYF	TGTGCCAGCAAAAATTCGGGGGGGAACACAGATACGCAGTATTTT
NA	NA	TRBV19	TRBJ1-5	CASSKQDDNQPQHF	TGTGCCAGTAGTAAGCAGGATGACAATCAGCCCCAGCATTTT
NA	few	TRBV6-2/TRBV6-3	TRBJ2-2	CASSYQGTDTGELFF	TGTGCCAGCAGTTATCAGGGAACCGACACCGGGGAGCTGTTTTTT
NA	NA	TRBV7-2	TRBJ1-2	CASSSKRVGSLGYTF	TGTGCCAGCAGCTCCAAGCGGGTGGGAAGCCTTGGCTACACCTTC